Listed below are T cell receptor beta chains from one sample, sequenced in a study of cytomegalovirus exposure and HLA in healthy donors. Profiling relied on immunoSEQ multiplex PCR, and the TCRdb table lists in-frame clones only, not all of them. Among around 140,000 clones listed, 65% to 80% were seen once. The specimen sequenced was PBMCs. The receptors were sampled from a male donor in good health and CMV-seropositive. Each CDR3 is given with its conserved first and last residue. Only some rows state a clone size, as once, few, many or a class for expanded clones.

abundance	v_gene	j_gene	CDR3aa
once	TRBV5-4	TRBJ1-3	CASSSSGTRGNTIYF
NA	TRBV2	TRBJ1-4	CASIQDRAATNEKLFF
NA	TRBV6-1	TRBJ2-6	CASSAVSSGANVLTF
NA	TRBV19	TRBJ2-5	CASSTGTGEAETQYF
NA	TRBV7-9	TRBJ1-1	CASSLGTGSRFTEAFF
NA	TRBV19	TRBJ1-4	CASSLPTGGAEKLFF
NA	TRBV6-1	TRBJ2-5	CASSEGTDVETQYF
NA	TRBV6-5	TRBJ2-7	CASRTPEGRQYF
NA	TRBV7-9	TRBJ2-2	CASSLGGLDTGELFF
once	TRBV5-1	TRBJ2-7	CASSSLPGTGVHEQYF
NA	TRBV5-6	TRBJ2-2	CASSLDRGLDTGELFF
NA	TRBV13	TRBJ1-3	CASSLFVDSSGNTIYF
NA	TRBV5-4	TRBJ2-1	CAASGPSSYNEQFF
NA	TRBV4-1	TRBJ2-1	CASSQVTPQEYNEQFF
NA	TRBV6-6	TRBJ1-5	CASSYTGYQPQHF
NA	TRBV5-1	TRBJ1-1	CASSPHTGTEAFF
NA	TRBV6-1	TRBJ2-3	CASSALGNRGTDTQYF
NA	TRBV15	TRBJ1-1	CATSWIPTGANTEAFF
few	TRBV19	TRBJ2-7	CASSIDREYEQYF
NA	TRBV5-1	TRBJ1-1	CASSRGDTQNTEAFF
NA	TRBV7-6	TRBJ1-1	CASSAGQGPNTEAFF
NA	TRBV5-5	TRBJ2-5	CASSLGTGTFQETQYF
few	TRBV5-1	TRBJ1-1	CASSSTGVNTEAFF
NA	TRBV7-8	TRBJ2-1	CASSSGLAGFKFF
NA	TRBV11-3	TRBJ2-1	CASSLTGSSYNEQFF
NA	TRBV2	TRBJ1-6	CASSLTGQGGHSPLHF
NA	TRBV7-7	TRBJ2-5	CASSLDGQGLETQYF
NA	TRBV2	TRBJ2-5	CASSERGRETQYF
NA	TRBV6-4	TRBJ1-1	CASRGSGGMNTEAFF
NA	TRBV19	TRBJ1-1	CASSIVTGGAEAFF
NA	TRBV27	TRBJ2-7	CASSLLASGAYEQYF
NA	TRBV6-5	TRBJ2-7	CASSYGTAESYEQYF
NA	TRBV6-1	TRBJ2-4	CASTDSNIQYF
NA	TRBV5-8	TRBJ2-1	CASSFKTSGYTEQFF
few	TRBV28	TRBJ2-5	CASSFRRTREETQYF
NA	TRBV7-9	TRBJ1-5	CSSSFGGSFSNQPQHF
NA	TRBV18	TRBJ2-2	CASSGTYTGELFF
NA	TRBV19	TRBJ1-2	CASADTINYGYTF
NA	TRBV10-3	TRBJ2-7	CAISEEGEEQYF
NA	TRBV15	TRBJ1-2	CATAVDSYGYTF
NA	TRBV6-1	TRBJ1-2	CASSGVDYGYTF
once	TRBV5-4	TRBJ1-5	CASSSGVGNQPQHF
NA	TRBV28	TRBJ1-4	CASSLGHGSSFGEKLFF
NA	TRBV6-4	TRBJ2-3	CASSSGPEGDTQYF
NA	TRBV2	TRBJ1-1	CASSAPSVEAFF
few	TRBV27	TRBJ2-7	CASRSIATPYEQYF
NA	TRBV28	TRBJ1-1	CASSLPGQDEAFF
NA	TRBV6-4	TRBJ2-7	CASSLLAGASSEQYF
NA	TRBV5-4	TRBJ2-1	CASSLVVGQGEQFF
NA	TRBV5-6	TRBJ1-2	CASSRDRGYSYTF
NA	TRBV6-6	TRBJ1-1	CASSYSDRNTEAFF
few	TRBV2	TRBJ1-4	CASAAVNEKLFF
NA	TRBV7-9	TRBJ1-1	CSSSYDRDTEAFF
NA	TRBV5-1	TRBJ2-1	CASSLTGLAGSSSYNEQFF
NA	TRBV5-4	TRBJ1-2	CASSPTASLNYGYTF
once	TRBV27	TRBJ1-1	CASSLRGIGTEAFF
NA	TRBV27	TRBJ2-7	CASQRTLVSYEQYF
few	TRBV11-2	TRBJ1-2	CASSLTGRSYGYTF
few	TRBV13	TRBJ2-3	CASSLSSAGGPGDTQYF
NA	TRBV7-9	TRBJ1-3	CSSSLLTRSTIYF